These T cell receptor beta chains were read from a single sample in a study of cytomegalovirus exposure and HLA in healthy donors. Libraries were prepared by immunoSEQ multiplex PCR; TCRdb keeps only in-frame clonotypes and omits some of them. The sample holds 90,000 to 130,000 clones; approximately 60% are singletons and the top ten take 2% to 2.5%. The sequenced material came from PBMCs. Receptor source: a woman aged 30 to 39 in good health and CMV-seronegative. CDR3s include the opening cysteine and the closing phenylalanine or tryptophan. Fields, in order: clone size, D gene, V gene, J gene, CDR3 protein, CDR3 DNA. A D gene is named only where the DNA matches it firmly. Clone size appears in some rows only: once, few, many, or a class for an expanded clone.

clone_size: -; d_call: TRBD1; v_call: TRBV6-4; j_call: TRBJ1-5; cdr3_aa: CASSETGGGNQPQHF; cdr3_nt: TGTGCCAGCAGTGAGACAGGGGGAGGCAATCAGCCCCAGCATTTT
clone_size: -; d_call: TRBD1; v_call: TRBV11-2; j_call: TRBJ2-7; cdr3_aa: CASSLDWGQGAYEQYF; cdr3_nt: TGTGCCAGCAGCTTAGACTGGGGACAGGGGGCTTACGAGCAGTACTTC
clone_size: few; d_call: -; v_call: TRBV7-3; j_call: TRBJ2-3; cdr3_aa: CASSLGVNTDTQYF; cdr3_nt: TGTGCCAGCAGCCTCGGGGTTAACACAGATACGCAGTATTTT
clone_size: -; d_call: -; v_call: TRBV4-3; j_call: TRBJ1-5; cdr3_aa: CASSQLISGKLSNQPQHF; cdr3_nt: TGCGCCAGCAGCCAACTTATATCAGGGAAACTCAGCAATCAGCCCCAGCATTTT
clone_size: -; d_call: TRBD1; v_call: TRBV9; j_call: TRBJ1-1; cdr3_aa: CASSGGQGGVTEAFF; cdr3_nt: TGTGCCAGCAGCGGAGGACAGGGGGGCGTCACTGAAGCTTTCTTT
clone_size: -; d_call: -; v_call: TRBV28; j_call: TRBJ2-7; cdr3_aa: CASTRVPGLLPHEQYF; cdr3_nt: TGTGCCAGCACCAGAGTACCGGGACTGCTCCCCCACGAGCAGTACTTC
clone_size: -; d_call: -; v_call: TRBV7-8; j_call: TRBJ1-2; cdr3_aa: CASSSRTELRYGYTF; cdr3_nt: TGTGCCAGCAGCTCTCGGACAGAGTTGCGCTATGGCTACACCTTC
clone_size: -; d_call: TRBD1; v_call: TRBV6-5; j_call: TRBJ2-7; cdr3_aa: CASSPRGLTYEQYF; cdr3_nt: TGTGCCAGCAGCCCCAGGGGGCTGACCTACGAGCAGTACTTC
clone_size: -; d_call: TRBD2; v_call: TRBV27; j_call: TRBJ2-3; cdr3_aa: CASSPGLAAITDTQYF; cdr3_nt: TGTGCCAGCAGTCCTGGACTAGCGGCTATCACAGATACGCAGTATTTT
clone_size: -; d_call: TRBD2; v_call: TRBV15; j_call: TRBJ2-5; cdr3_aa: CATSREREAQETQYF; cdr3_nt: TGTGCCACCAGCAGGGAGCGGGAGGCCCAAGAGACCCAGTACTTC
clone_size: -; d_call: -; v_call: TRBV6-5; j_call: TRBJ1-2; cdr3_aa: CASSSGGNYGYTF; cdr3_nt: TGTGCCAGCAGTTCCGGAGGCAACTATGGCTACACCTTC
clone_size: -; d_call: -; v_call: TRBV25-1; j_call: TRBJ2-3; cdr3_aa: CASSDRQALTDTQYF; cdr3_nt: TGTGCCAGCAGTGACCGACAGGCACTCACAGATACGCAGTATTTT
clone_size: -; d_call: -; v_call: TRBV6-5; j_call: TRBJ1-1; cdr3_aa: CASSYSGENTEAFF; cdr3_nt: TGTGCCAGCAGTTACTCAGGAGAGAACACTGAAGCTTTCTTT
clone_size: -; d_call: TRBD1; v_call: TRBV7-8; j_call: TRBJ1-5; cdr3_aa: CASSLNQGEGPQHF; cdr3_nt: TGTGCCAGCAGCTTAAATCAGGGGGAAGGGCCCCAGCATTTT
clone_size: few; d_call: -; v_call: TRBV6-5; j_call: TRBJ1-6; cdr3_aa: CASSYAGSSYNSPLHF; cdr3_nt: TGTGCCAGCAGTTACGCGGGAAGCTCCTATAATTCACCCCTCCACTTT
clone_size: -; d_call: TRBD1; v_call: TRBV2; j_call: TRBJ2-2; cdr3_aa: CASDRQGAYGGELFF; cdr3_nt: TGTGCCAGCGACCGACAGGGGGCGTATGGCGGGGAGCTGTTTTTT
clone_size: -; d_call: TRBD1; v_call: TRBV4-3; j_call: TRBJ1-4; cdr3_aa: CASSRAWGTGNEKLFF; cdr3_nt: TGCGCCAGCAGCCGCGCCTGGGGGACAGGGAATGAAAAACTGTTTTTT
clone_size: -; d_call: -; v_call: TRBV7-8; j_call: TRBJ2-7; cdr3_aa: CASSLRQVLNYEQYF; cdr3_nt: TGTGCCAGCAGCTTAAGACAGGTACTAAACTACGAGCAGTACTTC
clone_size: -; d_call: TRBD2; v_call: TRBV2; j_call: TRBJ2-1; cdr3_aa: CANALGLAGRNEQFF; cdr3_nt: TGTGCCAACGCTTTAGGACTAGCGGGAAGAAATGAGCAGTTCTTC
clone_size: -; d_call: -; v_call: TRBV27; j_call: TRBJ2-6; cdr3_aa: CASSLTDSSGANVLTF; cdr3_nt: TGTGCCAGCAGCCTGACCGACAGCTCTGGGGCCAACGTCCTGACTTTC
clone_size: -; d_call: TRBD1; v_call: TRBV28; j_call: TRBJ2-3; cdr3_aa: CASSLTGSTDTQYF; cdr3_nt: TGTGCCAGCAGCCTGACAGGGAGCACAGATACGCAGTATTTT
clone_size: few; d_call: -; v_call: TRBV11-3; j_call: TRBJ2-3; cdr3_aa: CASSLTPAAATQYF; cdr3_nt: TGTGCCAGCAGCTTAACCCCCGCGGCAGCTACGCAGTATTTT
clone_size: -; d_call: TRBD1; v_call: TRBV6-1; j_call: TRBJ2-5; cdr3_aa: CASSEKGRGSETQYF; cdr3_nt: TGTGCCAGCAGTGAAAAGGGCAGGGGGTCGGAGACCCAGTACTTC
clone_size: -; d_call: -; v_call: TRBV4-3; j_call: TRBJ1-1; cdr3_aa: CASSQDVPGAPEQWTEAFF; cdr3_nt: TGCGCCAGCAGCCAAGATGTACCAGGGGCTCCGGAACAATGGACTGAAGCTTTCTTT
clone_size: few; d_call: -; v_call: TRBV10-3; j_call: TRBJ2-5; cdr3_aa: CAIRSQETQYF; cdr3_nt: TGTGCCATCCGCAGCCAAGAGACCCAGTACTTC
clone_size: -; d_call: TRBD1; v_call: TRBV7-3; j_call: TRBJ2-5; cdr3_aa: CASSLSGGEETQYF; cdr3_nt: TGTGCCAGCAGCTTATCAGGGGGCGAGGAGACCCAGTACTTC
clone_size: -; d_call: TRBD2; v_call: TRBV7-7; j_call: TRBJ2-1; cdr3_aa: CASSLGGSNEQFF; cdr3_nt: TGTGCTAGCAGCTTAGGCGGGAGTAATGAGCAGTTCTTC
clone_size: -; d_call: TRBD1; v_call: TRBV30; j_call: TRBJ1-1; cdr3_aa: CAWKMTGYTEAFF; cdr3_nt: TGTGCCTGGAAAATGACAGGGTACACTGAAGCTTTCTTT